One T cell receptor (beta chain) is described in this entry. Its specificity is not known. This sample stems from a study of cytomegalovirus exposure and HLA in healthy donors. The study, taken as a whole, reports: The CMV antigen specificity of three CMV-associated chains was confirmed through in vitro analysis. The authors assumed roughly uniform sequencing depth across donors for presence/absence analyses.

Primers included in the PCR were 60 Vbeta and 13 Jbeta primers. Method: immunoSEQ multiplex PCR; TCRdb's copy keeps in-frame clones and lacks some. The sample includes 85,000 to 100,000 clones, 65% to 80% of them seen just once. This CDR3 contains 15 residues. Germline CDR1 reads MNHNS; CDR2 reads SASEGT. The ends were cut back, 1 base at V and 10 bases at J, with 14 bases in the middle. The clonotype comes from a man aged 55 to 70 in good health and CMV-seropositive. The chain links TRBV6-1 to TRBJ1-6, with unresolved D. Sequenced material: PBMCs. CDR3 sequence reads: CASSEERSRRSPLHF. The CDR3 nucleotides read TGTGCCAGCAGTGAAGAGAGGTCAAGGAGGTCACCCCTCCACTTT.